A single sample gave rise to the 25 T cell receptor beta chains below, sequenced in a study of cytomegalovirus exposure and HLA in healthy donors. Vbeta (60) and Jbeta (13) primers were used in the PCR. Profiling relied on immunoSEQ multiplex PCR, and the TCRdb table lists in-frame clones only, not all of them. Counted here are about 50,000 clones, roughly 76% occurring once; the ten biggest clones make up 2.5% to 3%. Sequencing input: PBMCs. These receptors all come from a woman in her thirties or forties in good health and CMV-seropositive.

V is TRBV19 and J is TRBJ1-2; 7 bases line up with TRBD1. The CDR3 length is 14 residues. Trimming removed 9 bases from V and 4 bases from J; junction bases left unmatched: 11. Germline-derived CDR1 and CDR2 are LNHDA and SQIVND (reference sequence). The CDR3, as DNA: TGTGCCAGATGCCGGGACAGAGGGCTCTATGGCTACACCTTC. This gives the protein CARCRDRGLYGYTF.

This rearrangement joins TRBV29-1 to TRBJ2-7; D call uncertain. V dropped 0 bases and J dropped 3 bases, with 12 bases sitting between them. The CDR3 has 14 amino acids. The V gene's germline CDR1 is SQVTM and CDR2 ANQGSEA. CDR3 region: CSVEDPGSNYEQYF. The CDR3 nucleotides are TGCAGCGTTGAAGATCCAGGCAGCAACTACGAGCAGTACTTC.

This rearrangement joins TRBV5-4 to TRBJ1-1; no clear D gene. Deletions cut 10 bases from V and 7 bases from J, with 8 bases between. Germline lookup yields CDR1 SGHNT and CDR2 YYREEE (reference sequence). The CDR3 is 9 residues long. The chain's CDR3 is CAYEDEAFF. For the CDR3, the DNA is TGTGCCTACGAGGATGAAGCTTTCTTT.

The V call is TRBV29-1, the J call TRBJ1-2, with TRBD1 matching over 8 bases. Looked up from germline, CDR1 is SQVTM and CDR2 is ANQGSEA. The CDR3 loop spans 17 amino acids. Losses at the gene ends were 5 bases for V and 3 bases for J; bases not matched to a gene: 17. This CDR3 reads CSVSPLGQGVLDYGYTF. DNA of the CDR3: TGCAGCGTTTCACCCCTTGGACAGGGAGTATTGGACTATGGCTACACCTTC.

The chain is built from TRBV15 and TRBJ2-1; D might be TRBD1 (5 bases). The CDR3 sequence is 13 residues long. The ends were cut back, 3 bases at V and 12 bases at J, with 15 bases in the middle. Germline V gene lookup returns CDR1 LNHNV and CDR2 YYDKDF (reference sequence). Written as DNA, the CDR3 is TGTGCCACCAGCAGGTACCCTCAGGGTGCGCAGTTCTTC. Amino acids: CATSRYPQGAQFF.

The V gene is TRBV2, the J gene TRBJ1-4, with TRBD1 identical over 11 bases. The J segment lost 9 bases and the V segment lost 9 bases, leaving 6 bases of the junction unmatched. Looked up from germline, CDR1 is SNHLY and CDR2 is FYNNEI. The length of the CDR3 is 13 residues. The CDR3 nucleotides are TGTGCCAGTTCCGGACAGGGGGCCCAAAAACTGTTTTTT. Translated: CASSGQGAQKLFF.

The chain couples TRBV30 to TRBJ1-1; 8 positions match TRBD1. V lost 6 bases and J lost 1; bases outside the gene matches: 4. CDR3 length: 13 amino acids. Germline V gene lookup returns CDR1 GTSNPN and CDR2 SVGIG (reference sequence). CDR3 amino acids: CACSTGGNTEAFF. CDR3 bases: TGTGCCTGCTCCACAGGGGGGAACACTGAAGCTTTCTTT.

The V gene is TRBV27, the J gene TRBJ1-3; a weak D match, TRBD1 (5 bases). V lost 6 bases to trimming and J lost 9 bases, with 12 bases between them. Germline-derived CDR1 and CDR2 are MNHEY and SMNVEV (reference sequence). The CDR3 length is 12 residues. The CDR3 protein is CASSSSGGTIYF. CDR3 nucleotide sequence: TGTGCCAGCAGCTCGTCCGGGGGCACCATATATTTT.

The gene calls are TRBV2 and TRBJ2-7, with TRBD1 matching over 8 bases. Germline values: CDR1 SNHLY, CDR2 FYNNEI. The CDR3 sequence is 16 residues long. With V trimmed by 2 bases and J by 0 bases, 6 bases remained unmatched. In nucleotides, the CDR3 is TGTGCCAGCAGTGAATCGGGGACAGGCCTCTCCTACGAGCAGTACTTC. It codes for CASSESGTGLSYEQYF.

The chain couples TRBV10-3 to TRBJ2-5, with a possible D match to TRBD2 (6 bases). CDR1 ENHRY and CDR2 SYGVKD come from the germline V gene. This CDR3 region has 12 residues. Trimming removed 6 bases from V and 7 bases from J, with 12 bases in between. The CDR3, as DNA: TGTGCCATCAGCGCCGGGCGGGGGACCCAGTACTTC. Translation gives CAISAGRGTQYF.

This clone has just one count. The V call is TRBV19, the J call TRBJ1-3; no clear D. Germline V gives CDR1 LNHDA, CDR2 SQIVND (reference sequence). Trimming left V 7 bases short and J 2 bases short, with 9 bases between. The length of the CDR3 is 13 residues. CDR3 DNA: TGTGCCAGTAACCACAACACTGGAAACACCATATATTTT. This translates into CASNHNTGNTIYF. The full variable domain, with the rest looked up from reference TRBV19 and TRBJ1-3, is DGGITQSPKYLFRKEGQNVTLSCEQNLNHDAMYWYRQDPGQGLRLIYYSQIVNDFQKGDIAEGYSVSREKKESFPLTVTSAQKNPTAFYLCASNHNTGNTIYFGEGSWLTVV.

J is TRBJ1-1 and V is TRBV25-1, with 10 bases fitting TRBD1. The CDR3 length is 13 residues. In germline, CDR1 is MGHDK, CDR2 SYGVNS. The V gene end was trimmed by 5 bases and the J gene end by 5 bases; junction bases not matched to a gene: 2. In DNA form, the CDR3 reads TGTGCCAGCAGTTGGGACAGGGGAACTGAAGCTTTCTTT. Translating gives CASSWDRGTEAFF.

The rearrangement links TRBV11-3 to TRBJ2-2; 7 bases match TRBD2. V lost 3 bases, J lost 4 bases, and 2 bases stayed unmatched. The germline V gene encodes CDR1 SGHNT and CDR2 YENEEA. This CDR3 is 14 amino acids long. The CDR3 bases are TGTGCCAGCAGCTTCACTAGCGCCACCGGGGAGCTGTTTTTT. Protein product: CASSFTSATGELFF.

Concerning this clone itself: In this CDR3 the conserved last residue, phenylalanine or tryptophan, is missing, so a read error is likely. The genes are TRBV9 and TRBJ2-7, with D unresolved. V shed 0 bases and J shed 0 bases, with 7 bases lying between them. CDR3 length: 14 residues. Germline CDR1 is SGDLS and CDR2 is YYNGEE. CDR3 nucleotides: TGTGCCAGCAGCGTAGGAGGCAGCTCCTACGAGCAGTACTCC. Translating it yields CASSVGGSSYEQYS.

This chain uses TRBV29-1 with TRBJ1-2; D may be TRBD1 (6 bases). The CDR3 has 12 residues. Germline values: CDR1 SQVTM, CDR2 ANQGSEA. V was trimmed by 4 bases and J by 7 bases, leaving 13 bases between them. The CDR3 DNA sequence: TGCAGCGTTGTGATGGGGGCGGCTGGCTACACCTTC. It yields the protein CSVVMGAAGYTF.

The chain recombines TRBV12-5 with TRBJ1-5; TRBD1 agrees at 9 bases. The CDR3 totals 15 residues. Germline V gives CDR1 LGHNT, CDR2 FRNRAP. The V and J ends lost 2 bases and 6 bases, in that order; junction bases with no gene match: 5. The CDR3: CASGLMTGGGQPQHF. The CDR3 DNA reads as TGTGCTAGTGGTTTGATGACAGGGGGTGGTCAGCCCCAGCATTTT. Looking up the rest from reference TRBV12-5 and TRBJ1-5 gives the full variable domain: DARVTQTPRHKVTEMGQEVTMRCQPILGHNTVFWYRQTMMQGLELLAYFRNRAPLDDSGMPKDRFSAEMPDATLATLKIQPSEPRDSAVYFCASGLMTGGGQPQHFGDGTRLSIL.

The V call is TRBV6-5, the J call TRBJ2-7; TRBD1 aligns across 7 bases. Looked up from germline, CDR1 is MNHEY and CDR2 is SVGAGI. The CDR3 consists of 13 residues. Trimming cost V 5 bases and J 4 bases; bases outside gene matches: 5. The DNA for the CDR3 is TGTGCCAGCAGTCAGGGACAGAGATACGAGCAGTACTTC. Translation: CASSQGQRYEQYF.

This rearrangement joins TRBV5-4 to TRBJ1-2; tentatively, D is TRBD1 (6 bases). Trimming shortened V by 3 bases and J by 3 bases, and 12 bases separated the two germline ends. The CDR3 consists of 14 residues. The germline gives CDR1 SGHNT, CDR2 YYREEE (reference sequence). The CDR3 nucleotides are TGTGCCAGCAGCTCGATACAGGGAGACTATGGCTACACCTTC. Its protein product is CASSSIQGDYGYTF.

The V call is TRBV29-1, the J call TRBJ2-7, with a tentative D call TRBD1 (7 bases). The CDR3 has 14 amino acids. CDR1 SQVTM and CDR2 ANQGSEA come from the germline V gene. V lost 7 bases, J lost 2 bases, and 18 bases lay in between. The chain's CDR3 is CSARGGQGAYEQYF. As DNA, the CDR3 is TGCAGCGCCCGGGGAGGCCAGGGGGCCTACGAGCAGTACTTC.

V usage is TRBV5-1 and J usage is TRBJ2-1, with 11 bases matching TRBD2. This CDR3 spans 16 amino acids. V dropped 2 bases and J dropped 4; count of bases not matched to a gene: 5. Germline V gene data show CDR1 as SGHRS and CDR2 as YFSETQ. This CDR3 is CASSLALAGGYNEQFF. The DNA of the CDR3 is TGCGCCAGCAGCTTAGCTTTAGCGGGGGGGTACAATGAGCAGTTCTTC.

J is TRBJ2-5 and V is TRBV5-1; 8 bases match TRBD2. V trimming: 5 bases; J trimming: 5 bases; junction bases outside the gene matches: 8. CDR3 length: 14 residues. Looked up from germline, CDR1 is SGHRS and CDR2 is YFSETQ. The CDR3 DNA reads TGCGCCAGCAGACCGGGACTAGGACGGGAGACCCAGTACTTC. Protein product: CASRPGLGRETQYF.

V and J are TRBV6-1 and TRBJ2-5; the match to TRBD2 covers 8 bases. Germline assignment: CDR1 MNHNS and CDR2 SASEGT. V was clipped by 5 bases and J by 1 base; unmatched bases: 0. The CDR3 has 13 amino acids. The CDR3: CASSRGGQETQYF. The CDR3 DNA is TGTGCCAGCAGTCGGGGGGGCCAAGAGACCCAGTACTTC.

Regarding this clone: In the same sample, other DNA sequences code for this CDR3. DNA for the CDR3: TGTGCCAGCAGCCTCGGACAGGGAAGTCAGCCCCAGCATTTT. It translates to CASSLGQGSQPQHF. This chain joins TRBV28 and TRBJ1-5, with 8 nucleotides matching TRBD1. The V and J ends lost 6 bases and 6 bases, in that order; junction bases with no gene match: 7. The CDR3 is made up of 14 amino acids. Germline V lookup: CDR1 MDHEN, CDR2 SYDVKM. The variable domain in full, completed from reference TRBV28 and TRBJ1-5, reads DVKVTQSSRYLVKRTGEKVFLECVQDMDHENMFWYRQDPGLGLRLIYFSYDVKMKEKGDIPEGYSVSREKKERFSLILESASTNQTSMYLCASSLGQGSQPQHFGDGTRLSIL.

This chain links TRBV9 with TRBJ1-4; D ambiguous. V was shortened by 1 base and J by 5 bases, with 6 bases between the two germline ends. Looked up from germline, CDR1 is SGDLS and CDR2 is YYNGEE. The CDR3 covers 13 residues. This CDR3 is CASSVSLNEKLFF. The CDR3 nucleotides are TGTGCCAGCAGCGTATCTTTAAATGAAAAACTGTTTTTT.

This chain uses TRBV4-3 with TRBJ2-1; 13 positions agree with TRBD2. CDR1 is LGHNA, CDR2 YSLEER, per germline. The CDR3 is 17 residues long. The V gene end was trimmed by 3 bases and the J gene end by 7 bases; junction bases not matched to a gene: 9. The DNA of the CDR3 is TGCGCCAGCAGCCAGAAAACTAGCGGGGGGGCAGGGAATGAGCAGTTCTTC. Its protein is CASSQKTSGGAGNEQFF.